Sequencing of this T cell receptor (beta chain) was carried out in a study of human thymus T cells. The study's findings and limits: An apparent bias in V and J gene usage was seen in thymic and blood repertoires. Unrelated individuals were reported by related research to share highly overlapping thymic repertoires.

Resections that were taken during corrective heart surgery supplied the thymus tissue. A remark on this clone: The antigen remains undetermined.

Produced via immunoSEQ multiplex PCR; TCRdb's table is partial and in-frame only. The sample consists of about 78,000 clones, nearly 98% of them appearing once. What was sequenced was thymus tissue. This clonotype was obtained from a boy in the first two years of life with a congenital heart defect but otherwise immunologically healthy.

This CDR3 reads CASSILTGLFTGELFF. The CDR3 nucleotides are TGTGCCAGCAGTATCCTGACAGGGTTGTTCACCGGGGAGCTGTTTTTT. The rearrangement uses TRBV27 and TRBJ2-2; TRBD1 matches at 7 bases. This CDR3 spans 16 amino acids. CDR1 and CDR2 from the germline V gene are MNHEY and SMNVEV (reference sequence). The trim removed 5 bases at V and 4 bases at J, leaving 10 bases unmatched.